Sequencing of this T cell receptor (beta chain) was carried out in a study of blood T cell repertoires in COVID-19. The wider study: The United States, Italy and Spain supplied acute and convalescent COVID-19 samples.

Two negative PCRs, clearance, or symptom resolution were required of recovered Cohort 3 donors. The CDR3 runs to 18 residues. Germline CDR1 reads KGHSH; CDR2 reads LQKENI. Trimming shortened V by 2 bases and J by 0 bases, and 17 bases separated the two germline ends. Under the authors' procedure: Reference gene primer amplification yielded estimated nucleated cell counts. Measured with immunoSEQ multiplex PCR; TCRdb has only the in-frame clones, and not every one. V and J calls plus clone size are reproduced from that table; the DNA served to infer D and trimming. The data show around 280,000 clones, approximately 90% seen once.

Specimen: PBMCs or T cells enriched from blood (not recorded which). The sequence was collected from a woman aged 40 to 50 who had recovered from COVID-19. This chain uses TRBV18 with TRBJ1-3; a possible D gene is TRBD1 (5 bases). CDR3 DNA: TGTGCCAGCTCACCATACCTCGAAACAGGAGACTCTGGAAACACCATATATTTT. This codes for CASSPYLETGDSGNTIYF.